This passage covers 17 T cell receptor beta chains from one sample sequenced in a study of blood T cells in healthy people across ages. Using a J-beta primer mix together with a sample-barcoded 5' primer, a second PCR was run for roughly 6 to 11 cycles. MiXCR, applied by TCRdb to the 5' RACE reads, yields one record per CDR3 protein. The sample records 600,000 to 850,000 distinct CDR3 sequences, approximately 25% being singletons. The sample was also linked to a second study, of T cells of mothers and their children.

Sequencing used blood. The source is a boy under 18 in good health.

The J gene is TRBJ2-5, the V gene TRBV20-1, with 9 bases matching TRBD1. V lost 5 bases and J lost 3; bases outside the gene matches: 13. The CDR3 is 16 residues long. Germline CDR1 DFQATT, CDR2 SNEGSKA (reference sequence). CDR3 coding DNA: TGCAGTGCTTGGGGAGAACAGGGGGCTTTGGAAGAGACCCAGTACTTC. This translates into CSAWGEQGALEETQYF.

This clonotype came up a few times. The chain carries TRBV7-2 and TRBJ1-2, with no clear D. Per the germline V gene, CDR1 is SGHTA and CDR2 is FQGNSA. The CDR3 loop spans 13 amino acids. V lost 5 bases and J 6 bases, leaving 13 bases between the germline ends. CDR3 in amino acids: CASSPGRGNGYTF. The CDR3, as DNA: TGTGCCAGCAGCCCCGGACGGGGAAATGGCTACACCTTC.

The chain uses TRBV20-1 and TRBJ1-2, with a possible D match to TRBD1 (6 bases). The CDR3 consists of 15 residues. Germline V gene sequence: CDR1 DFQATT, CDR2 SNEGSKA (reference sequence). The germline V and J ends were trimmed by 6 bases and 4 bases, with 21 bases remaining between them. In nucleotides, the CDR3 is TGCAGTGCCGTCAGAGCACAAGAAGGGGGCTATGGCTACACCTTC. This translates into CSAVRAQEGGYGYTF.

This clonotype was seen a handful of times. The chain employs TRBV6-4 and TRBJ1-1; D call uncertain. Trimming left V 9 bases short and J 3 bases short, with 11 bases between. Germline CDR1 and CDR2: MRHNA and SNTAGT. There are 12 residues in the CDR3. CDR3 region: CARERQDTEAFF. For the CDR3, the DNA is TGTGCCAGGGAACGTCAGGACACTGAAGCTTTCTTT.

This clonotype occurred once. J is TRBJ1-2 and V is TRBV19, with 8 bases identical to TRBD1. This CDR3 has 14 amino acids. Losses at the gene ends were 11 bases for V and 4 bases for J; bases not matched to a gene: 12. Per the germline V gene, CDR1 is LNHDA and CDR2 is SQIVND (reference sequence). The CDR3 nucleotides are TGTGCCGCGGCCAAAGACAGGGGAGGCTATGGCTACACCTTC. Protein sequence: CAAAKDRGGYGYTF.

This clonotype was seen more than once but under ten times. At one end, the junction sequence differs from germline, possibly due to a read error. V and J are TRBV7-2 and TRBJ1-2; a weak D match, TRBD1 (5 bases). CDR3 length: 16 amino acids. The germline CDR1 and CDR2 sequences are SGHTA and FQGNSA. The CDR3 region has the DNA TGTGCCAGCAGCTTCCCTCGGAACGGGGGAGCCTATGGCTACGCCTTC. This translates into CASSFPRNGGAYGYAF.

V is TRBV4-3 and J is TRBJ2-3, with 9 bases matching TRBD2. There are 15 residues in the CDR3. CDR1 and CDR2 (germline): LGHNA, YSLEER. The V gene end was trimmed by 3 bases and the J gene end by 4 bases; junction bases not matched to a gene: 5. CDR3 in DNA: TGCGCCAGCAGCCAGTGGACTAGCGAGTCAGATACGCAGTATTTT. Amino acid sequence: CASSQWTSESDTQYF.

In its sample, this clonotype was seen a few times. V gene TRBV10-3 combines with J gene TRBJ2-5; 7 nucleotides match TRBD2. This CDR3 contains 13 residues. Germline V lookup: CDR1 ENHRY, CDR2 SYGVKD. V dropped 4 bases and J dropped 4; count of bases not matched to a gene: 3. Written as DNA, the CDR3 is TGTGCCATCAGTGGGACTAGATCAGAGACCCAGTACTTC. Its protein product is CAISGTRSETQYF.

This clonotype was observed a few times. The chain combines TRBV12-3 or TRBV12-4 with TRBJ2-1; D not certain. This CDR3 spans 14 amino acids. Trimming removed 8 bases from V and 5 bases from J, with 16 bases in between. CDR3 in amino acids: CASGTGPLDNEQFF. In DNA, the CDR3 is TGTGCCAGCGGAACCGGGCCGCTAGACAATGAGCAGTTCTTC.

This clonotype showed up just a few times. The CDR3 spells CSASEGTPQETQYF. The CDR3 bases are TGCAGTGCTAGTGAGGGGACTCCCCAAGAGACCCAGTACTTC. The chain combines TRBV20-1 with TRBJ2-5; possible D gene TRBD2, 6 bases. V lost 3 bases, J lost 1 base, and 12 bases lay in between. CDR3 size: 14 residues. Per germline, CDR1 DFQATT and CDR2 SNEGSKA (reference sequence).

This clonotype has just a few counts. This chain uses TRBV27 with TRBJ1-5; D may be TRBD1 (5 bases). The CDR3 contains 13 residues. Germline CDR1 is MNHEY and CDR2 is SMNVEV (reference sequence). V lost 5 bases and J 5 bases, leaving 10 bases between the germline ends. The CDR3: CASSDRTYQPQHF. In DNA form, the CDR3 reads TGTGCCAGCAGTGACAGAACCTATCAGCCCCAGCATTTT.

The gene calls are TRBV3-1 and TRBJ2-5; 7 nucleotides align to TRBD1. TRBJ2-1 matches the DNA end more closely, so the J call is doubtful. The length of the CDR3 is 17 residues. Germline CDR1 is LGHDT and CDR2 is YNNKEL (reference sequence). CDR3 region: CASSQGSQGVDNNEQFF. The DNA for the CDR3 is TGTGCCAGCAGCCAAGGTTCTCAGGGGGTCGATAACAATGAGCAGTTCTTC.

A few counts support this clonotype. The V call is TRBV29-1, the J call TRBJ2-1; either TRBD1 or TRBD2 may fit D (5 bases each). The CDR3 sequence is 13 residues long. Germline V lookup: CDR1 SQVTM, CDR2 ANQGSEA. Between the trimmed V and J ends, which lost 7 bases and 1 base, there was a span of 11 bases. CDR3 in amino acids: CSGGTDSYNEQFF. CDR3 coding DNA: TGCAGCGGGGGGACGGATTCCTACAATGAGCAGTTCTTC.

A word on this clonotype: One end of the junction fails to match germline, which may point to a read error. This rearrangement joins TRBV2 to TRBJ2-6; D might be TRBD1 (5 bases). This CDR3 spans 14 amino acids. The V gene's germline CDR1 is SNHLY and CDR2 FYNNEI. The chain's CDR3 is CASTPNPGANVLAF. CDR3 bases: TGTGCCAGCACACCTAACCCTGGGGCCAACGTCCTGGCTTTC. Full variable domain (rest looked up from reference TRBV2 and TRBJ2-6): EPEVTQTPSHQVTQMGQEVILRCVPISNHLYFYWYRQILGQKVEFLVSFYNNEISEKSEIFDDQFSVERPDGSNFTLKIRSTKLEDSAMYFCASTPNPGANVLAFGAGSRLTVL.

This clonotype was observed a handful of times. V usage is TRBV4-1 and J usage is TRBJ2-1, with D tentatively TRBD2 (5 bases). The end of the DNA fits TRBJ2-5 better, so the J call may be wrong. CDR1 and CDR2 from the germline V gene are MGHRA and YSYEKL. The CDR3 spans 14 residues. The CDR3 DNA reads TGCGCCAGCAGCCACCTCAAGGGTCGGGGGACCCAGTACTTC. Translated: CASSHLKGRGTQYF.

In its sample, this clonotype was seen a few times. The rearrangement links TRBV29-1 to TRBJ2-3; no clear D gene. V shed 1 base and J shed 0 bases, with 5 bases lying between them. The CDR3 extends over 13 amino acids. Per germline, CDR1 SQVTM and CDR2 ANQGSEA. In DNA, the CDR3 is TGCAGCGTTGAAGCCGGAAGCACAGATACGCAGTATTTT. The encoded protein is CSVEAGSTDTQYF.

The chain links TRBV7-2 to TRBJ1-1, with D perhaps matching TRBD1 (5 bases). This CDR3 contains 14 residues. The V end was cut by 2 bases, the J end by 4 bases, with 11 bases between. Germline CDR1 is SGHTA and CDR2 is FQGNSA. In nucleotides, the CDR3 is TGTGCCAGCAGCTTAATCAGGGACGGCACTGAAGCTTTCTTT. It encodes CASSLIRDGTEAFF.